The 23 T cell receptor beta chains reported below all come from one sample, sequenced in a study of cytomegalovirus exposure and HLA in healthy donors. Vbeta (60) and Jbeta (13) primers were used in the PCR. Measured with immunoSEQ multiplex PCR; TCRdb has only the in-frame clones, and not every one. The sample lists approximately 190,000 clones, about nine tenths occurring once. The sample was PBMCs. All receptors derive from a boy younger than 10 in good health and CMV-seronegative.

V usage is TRBV6-1 and J usage is TRBJ2-3; 7 bases are a match to TRBD1. V trimming: 5 bases; J trimming: 3 bases; junction bases outside the gene matches: 8. This CDR3 spans 15 amino acids. The germline CDR1 and CDR2 sequences are MNHNS and SASEGT. The CDR3 sequence is CASSPQGDGTDTQYF. The CDR3 DNA sequence: TGTGCCAGCAGTCCCCAGGGGGATGGGACAGATACGCAGTATTTT.

This clone was recorded once. CDR3 coding DNA: TGTGCCAGCAGCCCTACCGGGGGGCCGGAAGCTTTCTTT. It yields the protein CASSPTGGPEAFF. The chain uses TRBV9 and TRBJ1-1, with a weak D call TRBD1 (6 bases). V lost 4 bases and J lost 8, with 15 bases in between. CDR3 size: 13 residues. The germline V gene encodes CDR1 SGDLS and CDR2 YYNGEE.

The gene calls are TRBV2 and TRBJ2-5; TRBD1 is a possible D gene (5 bases). The CDR3 extends over 15 amino acids. Germline V CDR1 and CDR2: SNHLY, FYNNEI. Deletions cut 3 bases from V and 1 base from J, with 12 bases between. This CDR3 is CASSDNRRFQETQYF. DNA of the CDR3: TGTGCCAGCAGTGATAACAGGCGATTCCAAGAGACCCAGTACTTC.

The chain carries TRBV2 and TRBJ2-5, with TRBD1 matching over 11 bases. CDR1 is SNHLY and CDR2 is FYNNEI in the germline V gene. The CDR3 has 14 residues. With 8 bases clipped from V and 11 bases from J, the junction kept 13 bases outside the gene matches. This CDR3 reads CASGPGQGDREQYF. DNA of the CDR3: TGTGCCAGCGGCCCGGGACAGGGGGATAGAGAGCAGTACTTC. Full variable domain (outside the CDR3, taken from reference TRBV2 and TRBJ2-5): EPEVTQTPSHQVTQMGQEVILRCVPISNHLYFYWYRQILGQKVEFLVSFYNNEISEKSEIFDDQFSVERPDGSNFTLKIRSTKLEDSAMYFCASGPGQGDREQYFGPGTRLLVL.

In DNA form, the CDR3 reads TGTGCCTGGAGTGTTCCAGCGGGCACAGATACGCAGTATTTT. This codes for CAWSVPAGTDTQYF. V and J are TRBV30 and TRBJ2-3; weak D call: TRBD2 (5 bases). This CDR3 has 14 amino acids. V lost 0 bases and J lost 1, with 8 bases in between. Per germline, CDR1 GTSNPN and CDR2 SVGIG (reference sequence).

This chain links TRBV27 with TRBJ2-7; 9 nucleotides align to TRBD1. V lost 2 bases and J lost 2; bases outside the gene matches: 4. Germline loops: CDR1 MNHEY, CDR2 SMNVEV (reference sequence). The CDR3 contains 15 residues. The CDR3 region is CASSLIRDRAYEQYF. Here the CDR3 DNA reads TGTGCCAGCAGTTTAATCCGGGACAGGGCCTACGAGCAGTACTTC.

The chain links TRBV6-4 to TRBJ2-1; D is perhaps TRBD1 (7 bases). V lost 3 bases and J lost 8, with 14 bases in between. Germline-derived CDR1 and CDR2 are MRHNA and SNTAGT. This CDR3 region has 14 residues. CDR3 region: CASSERGPGDEQFF. In DNA, the CDR3 is TGTGCCAGCAGTGAAAGGGGGCCGGGGGATGAGCAGTTCTTC.

The V and J genes are TRBV28 and TRBJ1-6, with unresolved D. V shed 5 bases and J shed 9 bases, with 17 bases lying between them. The CDR3 runs 15 residues. The germline V gene encodes CDR1 MDHEN and CDR2 SYDVKM. The CDR3 DNA reads as TGTGCCAGCAGTAACCCGATCCTGATGAGTTCACCCCTCCACTTT. Its translation: CASSNPILMSSPLHF.

The chain uses TRBV27 and TRBJ1-1, with D possibly TRBD1 on 6 matching bases. The CDR3 extends over 13 amino acids. Germline CDR1 reads MNHEY; CDR2 reads SMNVEV (reference sequence). Trimming cost V 2 bases and J 8 bases, with 12 bases left between them. The CDR3 is CASSLNAGTEAFF. CDR3 nucleotides: TGTGCCAGCAGTTTAAACGCCGGGACAGAAGCTTTCTTT.

The chain joins TRBV28 to TRBJ1-1, with a tentative D call TRBD1 (5 bases). The CDR3 spans 15 residues. V was clipped by 5 bases and J by 3 bases, with 16 bases between them. CDR1 is MDHEN and CDR2 is SYDVKM in the germline V gene. DNA of the CDR3: TGTGCCAGCAGTCCTAGTGGATGGGGGGACACTGAAGCTTTCTTT. Translated, it gives CASSPSGWGDTEAFF.

This clone was counted between two and nine times. This chain links TRBV30 with TRBJ2-1; a possible D gene is TRBD1 (6 bases). The CDR3 extends over 15 amino acids. The germline V and J ends were trimmed by 4 bases and 4 bases, with 17 bases remaining between them. Germline values: CDR1 GTSNPN, CDR2 SVGIG (reference sequence). DNA of the CDR3: TGTGCCTGGAACCTCAGGGAACAGGGATACAATGAGCAGTTCTTC. Its protein product is CAWNLREQGYNEQFF.

The chain combines TRBV5-1 with TRBJ2-2; tentatively, D is TRBD1 (6 bases). Germline loops: CDR1 SGHRS, CDR2 YFSETQ. The ends were cut back, 4 bases at V and 4 bases at J, with 14 bases in the middle. The CDR3 totals 15 residues. CDR3 sequence (DNA): TGCGCCAGCAGCATACAGGGAATATCCACCGGGGAGCTGTTTTTT. Amino acid sequence: CASSIQGISTGELFF.

This clone is a singleton in its sample. The V call is TRBV20-1, the J call TRBJ2-7; a possible D gene is TRBD2 (5 bases). Germline CDR1 DFQATT, CDR2 SNEGSKA (reference sequence). This CDR3 has 11 residues. The V end was cut by 3 bases, the J end by 5 bases, with 8 bases between. CDR3 sequence (DNA): TGCAGTGCTAGGGACTTCGACGAGCAGTACTTC. This gives the protein CSARDFDEQYF.

The rearrangement joins TRBV11-3 to TRBJ1-1, with D uncertain. CDR3 length equals 14 residues. V lost 5 bases to trimming and J lost 4 bases, with 14 bases between them. Germline CDR1 and CDR2: SGHNT and YENEEA. CDR3 DNA: TGTGCCAGCAGCCTCAGGATATTCTCCACTGAAGCTTTCTTT. Translating gives CASSLRIFSTEAFF.

This chain joins TRBV27 and TRBJ2-7; the D gene is possibly TRBD1 (6 bases). The ends were cut back, 5 bases at V and 5 bases at J, with 7 bases in the middle. The CDR3 length is 11 residues. Germline CDR1 is MNHEY and CDR2 is SMNVEV (reference sequence). CDR3 amino acids: CASSEGDEQYF. DNA of the CDR3: TGTGCCAGCAGTGAGGGGGACGAGCAGTACTTC.

The chain couples TRBV2 to TRBJ2-5; TRBD1 might be the D (6 bases). This CDR3 has 13 amino acids. CDR1 and CDR2 from the germline V gene are SNHLY and FYNNEI. Trimming pared 7 bases from V and 2 bases from J, leaving 11 bases between. The CDR3 loop is CASNIGQQETQYF. DNA of the CDR3: TGTGCCAGCAACATTGGACAGCAAGAGACCCAGTACTTC.

This chain joins TRBV6-1 and TRBJ1-5; D remains ambiguous. V lost 5 bases and J 3 bases, leaving 14 bases between the germline ends. This CDR3 contains 15 residues. CDR1 and CDR2 from the germline V gene are MNHNS and SASEGT. CDR3 amino acids: CASSIGRGTNQPQHF. In DNA form, the CDR3 reads TGTGCCAGCAGTATCGGCCGCGGAACCAATCAGCCCCAGCATTTT.

The chain has TRBV19 and TRBJ2-1; 8 bases line up with TRBD2. From germline, CDR1 is LNHDA and CDR2 SQIVND (reference sequence). This CDR3 contains 18 residues. V dropped 3 bases and J dropped 0; count of bases not matched to a gene: 10. CDR3 DNA: TGTGCCAGTAGTATGGAACCGACTAGCGCTAGCTCCTACAATGAGCAGTTCTTC. Protein sequence: CASSMEPTSASSYNEQFF. Supplemented by reference TRBV19 and TRBJ2-1, the full variable domain reads DGGITQSPKYLFRKEGQNVTLSCEQNLNHDAMYWYRQDPGQGLRLIYYSQIVNDFQKGDIAEGYSVSREKKESFPLTVTSAQKNPTAFYLCASSMEPTSASSYNEQFFGPGTRLTVL.

This chain connects TRBV4-1 to TRBJ2-5; 7 positions match TRBD1. The DNA end favors TRBJ2-7, so the J call may be wrong. CDR1 and CDR2 from the germline V gene are MGHRA and YSYEKL. There are 15 residues in the CDR3. CDR3 nucleotides: TGCGCCAGCAGCCAAACGACAGGGCTTACCTACGAGCAGTACTTC. As protein: CASSQTTGLTYEQYF.

This chain connects TRBV27 to TRBJ1-5, with D perhaps TRBD1 (5 bases). Trimming stripped 2 bases from V and 0 bases from J, with 14 bases between. In germline, CDR1 is MNHEY, CDR2 SMNVEV (reference sequence). The CDR3 totals 17 residues. CDR3 sequence reads: CASSLRGFPYSNQPQHF. CDR3 nucleotides: TGTGCCAGCAGTTTACGGGGGTTCCCTTATAGCAATCAGCCCCAGCATTTT.

CDR3 protein: CASRGLAVCDEQFF. The CDR3 DNA follows: TGTGCCAGCAGGGGTCTAGCGGTATGTGATGAGCAGTTCTTC. V usage is TRBV21-1 and J usage is TRBJ2-1; the table assigns TRBD2, which was not confirmed against the DNA. TRBV21-1 is tagged as a pseudogene. This CDR3 is built from 14 residues.

The V and J genes are TRBV27 and TRBJ2-3; possible D gene TRBD1, 6 bases. This CDR3 spans 14 amino acids. CDR1 and CDR2 from the germline V gene are MNHEY and SMNVEV (reference sequence). V was pared by 3 bases and J by 5 bases, with 12 bases between. The CDR3 nucleotides are TGTGCCAGCAGTTTTAGGACAGCAAAAGATACGCAGTATTTT. This translates into CASSFRTAKDTQYF.

This clone was picked up a small number of times. One end of the junction varies from germline; a read error may be responsible. The chain couples TRBV4-2 to TRBJ2-7; D perhaps matches TRBD1 (5 bases). The germline V gene has CDR1 LGHNA and CDR2 YNFKEQ. The CDR3 consists of 15 residues. Here the CDR3 reads CASNQGEGETYEQYF. The DNA for the CDR3 is TGTGCCAGCAACCAAGGGGAAGGGGAAACCTACGAGCAGTACTTC.